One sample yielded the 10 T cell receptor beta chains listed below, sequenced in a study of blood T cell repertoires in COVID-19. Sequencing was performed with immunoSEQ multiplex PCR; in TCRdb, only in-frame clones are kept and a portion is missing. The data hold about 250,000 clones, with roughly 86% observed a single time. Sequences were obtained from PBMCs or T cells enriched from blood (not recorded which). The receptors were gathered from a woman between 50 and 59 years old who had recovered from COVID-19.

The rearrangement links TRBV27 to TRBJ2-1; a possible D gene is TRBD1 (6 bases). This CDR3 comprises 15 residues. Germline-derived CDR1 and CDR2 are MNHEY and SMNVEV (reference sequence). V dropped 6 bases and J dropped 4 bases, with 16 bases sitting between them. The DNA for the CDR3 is TGTGCCAGCAGCTCGGACAGACCTTTATACAATGAGCAGTTCTTC. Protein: CASSSDRPLYNEQFF.

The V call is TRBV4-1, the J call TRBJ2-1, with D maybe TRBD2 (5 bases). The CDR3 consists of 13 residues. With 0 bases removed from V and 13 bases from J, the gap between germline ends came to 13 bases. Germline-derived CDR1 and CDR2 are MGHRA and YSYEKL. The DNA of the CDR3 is TGCGCCAGCAGCCAAGAGGTTGAGCGGTCACAGTTCTTC. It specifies CASSQEVERSQFF.

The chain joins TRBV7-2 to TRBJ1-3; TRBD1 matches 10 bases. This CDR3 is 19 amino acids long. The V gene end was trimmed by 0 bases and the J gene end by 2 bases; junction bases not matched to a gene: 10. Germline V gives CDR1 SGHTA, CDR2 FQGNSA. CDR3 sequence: CASSLAETGGLPAGNTIYF. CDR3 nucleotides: TGTGCCAGCAGCTTAGCTGAGACAGGGGGCCTACCGGCTGGAAACACCATATATTTT.

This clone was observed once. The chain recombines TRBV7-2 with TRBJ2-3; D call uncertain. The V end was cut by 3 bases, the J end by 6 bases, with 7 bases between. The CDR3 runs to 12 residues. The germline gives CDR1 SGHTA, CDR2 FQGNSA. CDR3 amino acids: CASSFISDTQYF. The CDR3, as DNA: TGTGCCAGCAGCTTTATATCGGATACGCAGTATTTT.

CDR3 sequence (DNA): TGCGCCAGCAGCCAGAGCGGGATCCAACAACAGACCCAGTACTTC. Encoded protein: CASSQSGIQQQTQYF. This sequence joins TRBV4-1 and TRBJ2-5; TRBD2 matches 7 bases. The CDR3 runs 15 residues. The V and J ends lost 3 bases and 6 bases, in that order; junction bases with no gene match: 10. Germline assignment: CDR1 MGHRA and CDR2 YSYEKL.

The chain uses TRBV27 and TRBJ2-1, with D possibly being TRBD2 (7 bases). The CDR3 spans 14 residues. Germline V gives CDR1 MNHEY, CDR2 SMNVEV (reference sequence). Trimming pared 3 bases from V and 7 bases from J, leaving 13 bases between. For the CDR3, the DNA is TGTGCCAGCAGTTTGTCGGGGGGCCTTAATGAGCAGTTCTTC. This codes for CASSLSGGLNEQFF.

CDR3 loop: CASSMYRGRGQPQHF. The CDR3 nucleotides read TGTGCCAGTAGTATGTACAGGGGCCGGGGCCAGCCCCAGCATTTT. V is TRBV19 and J is TRBJ1-5, with 7 bases lining up with TRBD1. Germline trimming cut 3 bases from V and 7 bases from J; bases unmatched to any gene: 9. In germline, CDR1 is LNHDA, CDR2 SQIVND (reference sequence). This CDR3 is built from 15 residues.

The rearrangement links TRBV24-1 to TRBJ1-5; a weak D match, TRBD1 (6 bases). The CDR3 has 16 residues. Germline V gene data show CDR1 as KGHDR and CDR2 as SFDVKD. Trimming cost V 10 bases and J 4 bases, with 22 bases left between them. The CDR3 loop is CATQSLRQASNQPQHF. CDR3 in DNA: TGTGCCACGCAATCACTCCGACAGGCATCAAATCAGCCCCAGCATTTT.

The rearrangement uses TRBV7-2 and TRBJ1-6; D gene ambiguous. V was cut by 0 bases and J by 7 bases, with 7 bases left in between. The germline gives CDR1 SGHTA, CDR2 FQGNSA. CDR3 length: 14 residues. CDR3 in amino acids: CASSLAERNSPLHF. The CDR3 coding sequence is TGTGCCAGCAGCTTAGCGGAGCGGAATTCACCCCTCCACTTT. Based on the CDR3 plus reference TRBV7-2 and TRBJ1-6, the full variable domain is GAGVSQSPSNKVTEKGKDVELRCDPISGHTALYWYRQSLGQGLEFLIYFQGNSAPDKSGLPSDRFSAERTGGSVSTLTIQRTQQEDSAVYLCASSLAERNSPLHFGNGTRLTVT.

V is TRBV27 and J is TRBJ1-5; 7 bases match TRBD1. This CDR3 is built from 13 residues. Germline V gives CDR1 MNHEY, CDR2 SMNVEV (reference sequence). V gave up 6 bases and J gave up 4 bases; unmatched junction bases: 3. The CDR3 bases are TGTGCCAGCAGCTGGGACAGTAATCAGCCCCAGCATTTT. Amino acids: CASSWDSNQPQHF.